This TCR beta chain comes out of a study of CD8 T cells in ankylosing spondylitis. The CDR3 sequence is 16 residues long. V gave up 5 bases and J gave up 6 bases; unmatched junction bases: 10. Germline V gives CDR1 MNHEY, CDR2 SMNVEV (reference sequence). Regarding this clonotype: Its antigen is not identified.

Findings and limits, study-wide: Reactive arthritis synovial fluid and blood previously showed some of these motif variants. Reported data indicate significant enrichment of disease-linked clones within matched ankylosing spondylitis synovial fluid. Peripheral blood held disease-linked clones only at relatively low frequency, and these were CD8+.

TCR beta libraries were made by quantitative 5'-RACE with molecular barcodes. Each CDR3 protein gets one entry after TCRdb re-called the 5' RACE reads with MiXCR. Here the sample spans about 160,000 distinct CDR3 sequences, around 20% being singletons. The chain carries TRBV27 and TRBJ2-1, with 10 nucleotides matching TRBD2. Sequenced sample: blood, either unsorted or a sorted T cell fraction (not recorded which). This clonotype originated in a male donor with ankylosing spondylitis or in good health (not recorded which). CDR3 amino acids: CASSRLLAGVGNEQFF. The CDR3 DNA sequence: TGTGCCAGCAGTAGGCTCCTAGCGGGGGTGGGCAATGAGCAGTTCTTC.